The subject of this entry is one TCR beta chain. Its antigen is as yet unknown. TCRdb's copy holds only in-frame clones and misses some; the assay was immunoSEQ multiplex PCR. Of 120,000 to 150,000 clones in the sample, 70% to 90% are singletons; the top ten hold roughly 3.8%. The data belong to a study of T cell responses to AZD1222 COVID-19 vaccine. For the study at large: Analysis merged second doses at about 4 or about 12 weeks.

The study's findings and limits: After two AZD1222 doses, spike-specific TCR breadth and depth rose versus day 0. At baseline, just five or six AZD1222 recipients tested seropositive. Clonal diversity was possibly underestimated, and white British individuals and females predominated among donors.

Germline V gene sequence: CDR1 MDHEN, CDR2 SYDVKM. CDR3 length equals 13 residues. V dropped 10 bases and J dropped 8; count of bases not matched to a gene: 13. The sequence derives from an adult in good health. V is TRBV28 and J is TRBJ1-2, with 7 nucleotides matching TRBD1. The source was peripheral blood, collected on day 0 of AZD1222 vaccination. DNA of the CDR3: TGTGCCACCCTACCTGCGACAGGGCAGGGCTACACCTTC. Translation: CATLPATGQGYTF.